This T cell receptor (beta chain) was sequenced in a study of cytomegalovirus exposure and HLA in healthy donors. Study outcomes and limitations: In the analysis, some V segments, TRBV6-2 and TRBV6-3 included, were excluded as indistinguishable. Associated with cytomegalovirus, according to the listing, were 150 to 200 TCR beta chains.

Concerning this clone: What it binds is unknown.

From germline, CDR1 is SNHLY and CDR2 FYNNEI. CDR3 length equals 10 residues. Trimming took off 8 bases at V and 6 bases at J, with 5 bases between the two ends. The PCR employed 60 Vbeta primers together with 13 Jbeta primers. The repertoire was sequenced with immunoSEQ multiplex PCR; TCRdb's copy has only in-frame clones and lacks some. Here the sample spans approximately 240,000 clones, roughly four fifths being singletons. The rearrangement links TRBV2 to TRBJ2-1; D is unclear. The specimen sequenced was PBMCs. This receptor was identified in a woman aged 40 to 50 in good health and CMV-seronegative. CDR3 protein: CASSVNEQFF. CDR3 nucleotide sequence: TGTGCCAGCTCGGTCAATGAGCAGTTCTTC.